This TCR beta chain derives from a study of T cell repertoires in cytomegalovirus infection. For the study at large: Recently identified HLA-C-restricted and well-studied HLA-B-restricted CMV epitopes were used. An indication of both CMV infection and matching HLA type came from public TCR beta signatures. Whole-study findings and limits: Individuals carrying CMV plus the relevant HLA were identified by cumulative frequency of public TCR beta families. What dominated the ex vivo response were HLA-C-restricted CMV-specific TCR beta clonotypes.

One entry per CDR3 protein results from TCRdb running MiXCR on the reads. The sample carries around 900,000 distinct CDR3 sequences, approximately 30% recorded once. This clonotype appeared a few times. Its matching antigen is unknown. The receptor was derived from a human donor in good health (CMV status not recorded). Some clones in this sample may be carry-over from other donors' samples. Sample: cultured CD8+ T cells from PBMCs, taken from culture after CMV antigen stimulation.

This CDR3 is CASSLTSLVGELFF. The CDR3 DNA follows: TGTGCCAGCAGTTTAACTAGCCTCGTCGGGGAGCTGTTTTTT. This chain uses TRBV6-2 or TRBV6-3 with TRBJ2-2; D may be TRBD2 (6 bases). The CDR3 covers 14 residues. Trimming stripped 4 bases from V and 7 bases from J, with 13 bases between. The germline gives CDR1 MNHEY, CDR2 SVGEGT.